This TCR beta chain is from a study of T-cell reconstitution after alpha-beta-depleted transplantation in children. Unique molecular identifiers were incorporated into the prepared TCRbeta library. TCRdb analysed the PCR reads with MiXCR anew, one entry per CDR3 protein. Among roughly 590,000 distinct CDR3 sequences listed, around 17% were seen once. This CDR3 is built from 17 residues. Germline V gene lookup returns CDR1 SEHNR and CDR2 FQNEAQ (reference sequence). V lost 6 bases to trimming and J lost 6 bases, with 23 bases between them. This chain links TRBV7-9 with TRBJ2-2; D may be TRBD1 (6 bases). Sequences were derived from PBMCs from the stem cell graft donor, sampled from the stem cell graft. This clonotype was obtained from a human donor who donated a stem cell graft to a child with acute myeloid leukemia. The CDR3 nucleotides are TGTGCCAGCAGAGGGTACCAAGACAGGACCGATTCCGGGGAGCTGTTTTTT. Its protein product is CASRGYQDRTDSGELFF.